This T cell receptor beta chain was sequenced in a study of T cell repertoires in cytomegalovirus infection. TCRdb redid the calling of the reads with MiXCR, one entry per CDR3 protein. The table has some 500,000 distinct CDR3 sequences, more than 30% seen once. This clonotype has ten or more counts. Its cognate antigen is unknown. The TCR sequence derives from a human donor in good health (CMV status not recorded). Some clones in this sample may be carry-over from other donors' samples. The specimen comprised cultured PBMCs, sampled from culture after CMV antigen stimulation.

The CDR3 is CASSLGQGPGELFF. DNA of the CDR3: TGTGCCAGCAGCTTAGGACAGGGTCCCGGGGAGCTGTTTTTT. The chain couples TRBV7-2 to TRBJ2-2, with 7 bases identical to TRBD1. V was pared by 1 base and J by 6 bases, with 2 bases of the junction left unmatched. Germline-derived CDR1 and CDR2 are SGHTA and FQGNSA. This CDR3 is built from 14 residues.